Listed below are T cell receptor beta chains from one sample, sequenced in a study of control samples from healthy donors and cancer patients. Profiling relied on immunoSEQ multiplex PCR, and the TCRdb table lists in-frame clones only, not all of them. The sample lists 120,000 or so clones, approximately 87% occurring once. Source material: blood. These receptors were taken from a man aged 60 to 69 in good health. The CDR3 runs from the conserved cysteine through the conserved F or W.

>TRBV6-1|TRBJ2-6
CASSEGHGVSGANVLTF
>TRBV7-3|TRBJ1-3
CASSGDGNTIYF
>TRBV5-1|TRBJ1-5
CASSWGPGTEGNQPQHF
>TRBV9|TRBJ2-3
CASSVNSGGGTDTQYF
>TRBV28|TRBJ1-1
CASSFGAVGTNTEAFF
>TRBV5-1|TRBJ1-1
CASSLVRDTEAFF
>TRBV28|TRBJ1-1
CASSLQGAAEAFF
>TRBV7-9|TRBJ1-1
CASSLNTANTEAFF
>TRBV7-9|TRBJ1-6
CASSPDNSPLHF
>TRBV7-2|TRBJ2-2
CASSLDGLQLFF
>TRBV6-5|TRBJ1-5
CASSRDSENQPQHF
>TRBV19|TRBJ2-1
CASSQWGTGGNEQFF
>TRBV14|TRBJ2-3
CASSQADRKNTQYF
>TRBV28|TRBJ1-4
CASSLATSNEKLFF
>TRBV28|TRBJ1-5
CASSSPRQGAGQPQHF
>TRBV6-2/TRBV6-3|TRBJ2-3
CASRYPGLASITDTQYF
>TRBV28|TRBJ1-5
CASSSPPKPQHF
>TRBV7-6|TRBJ2-1
CASSPSGYSYNEQFF
>TRBV19|TRBJ2-6
CATAKEIVRGWLDSGANVLTF
>TRBV10-2|TRBJ1-5
CASSESRGGQGNRNQPQHF
>TRBV18|TRBJ1-1
CASSPRQGAGEAFF
>TRBV30|TRBJ1-5
CAWSLAGGANQPQHF
>TRBV7-2|TRBJ2-3
CASSRTVLSTDTQYF
>TRBV9|TRBJ1-5
CASSVPLGLGNQPQHF
>TRBV2|TRBJ2-7
CASSENRSYEQYF
>TRBV28|TRBJ1-6
CASSLVAGTSNSPLHF
>TRBV3-1/TRBV3-2|TRBJ1-2
CASSHGEGAGGYTF
>TRBV12-3/TRBV12-4|TRBJ2-7
CASGGGVREQYF
>TRBV6-2/TRBV6-3|TRBJ1-5
CASSRQGNHQPQHF
>TRBV19|TRBJ1-2
CASSSSTNGYTF
>TRBV30|TRBJ1-6
CAWSVRGAIGSPLHF
>TRBV15|TRBJ2-2
CATSRDTGTGELFF
>TRBV6-5|TRBJ1-4
CASSLSGPNEKLFF
>TRBV28|TRBJ1-5
CASRKATGTGEYSNQPQHF
>TRBV28|TRBJ2-7
CASSLTSGTPTYEQYF
>TRBV28|TRBJ1-4
CASSLSPGEFNEKLFF
>TRBV10-2|TRBJ1-2
CASSERAVRQGRNYGYTF
>TRBV18|TRBJ1-4
CASSPRTGQDEKLFF
>TRBV19|TRBJ1-3
CAVGRDLSGNTIYF
>TRBV11-2|TRBJ1-5
CASSLDQSRGQPQHF
>TRBV7-2|TRBJ2-3
CASSRDRAGTDTQYF
>TRBV6-1|TRBJ1-3
CASSEFGATGNTIYF
>TRBV6-1|TRBJ1-1
CASSENLGTEAFF